This T cell receptor (beta chain) appears in the sequencing data of a study of cytomegalovirus exposure and HLA in healthy donors. Study information: A prior study identified 117 million unique TCR beta sequences from about 180 million T cells. Findings of the study overall: A cluster of highly shared sequence variants was likely a sequencing artifact. HLA alleles showed associations with 16,951 TCR beta sequences in a later analysis, at a 0.05 false discovery rate.

As concerns this clone: The antigen is not known.

This CDR3 has 15 amino acids. Germline V gene lookup returns CDR1 SEHNR and CDR2 FQNEAQ (reference sequence). V dropped 3 bases and J dropped 3 bases, with 12 bases sitting between them. The PCR ran on 60 Vbeta and 13 Jbeta primers. Method: immunoSEQ multiplex PCR; TCRdb's copy keeps in-frame clones and lacks some. The sample records around 200,000 clones, roughly four fifths being singletons. The TCR comes from a girl aged 2-15 years in good health and CMV-seronegative. The chain combines TRBV7-9 with TRBJ1-5; D possibly corresponds to TRBD1 (6 bases). The sequenced material came from PBMCs. In DNA, the CDR3 is TGTGCCAGCAGCTTGGGGCACAGGGACAATCAGCCCCAGCATTTT. This codes for CASSLGHRDNQPQHF.